The rows below give T cell receptor beta chains drawn from one sample of a study of T-cell memory formation after mild COVID-19. One entry per CDR3 protein results from TCRdb running MiXCR on the 5' RACE reads. The sample has 550,000 to 600,000 distinct CDR3 sequences, approximately 15% seen once. Sequencing was carried out using PBMCs or a T cell subset sorted from them (not recorded which). The receptors originated from an adult woman who had mild COVID-19 (a few samples of this study predate the infection). Cell type and time point are not known. CDR3s include the opening cysteine and the closing phenylalanine or tryptophan. D genes are given only for firm matches. Clone size is not always given. Where it is, it says once, few, many or a class for expanded clones.

J: TRBJ1-3; V: TRBV6-5; D: .; size: .; CDR3: CASKSALTGYAGNTIYF; DNA: TGTGCCAGCAAGAGCGCGTTGACTGGATACGCTGGAAACACCATATATTTT
J: TRBJ1-6; V: TRBV20-1; D: .; size: .; CDR3: CSARDGALSNSPLHF; DNA: TGCAGTGCTAGAGATGGGGCCTTGAGTAATTCACCCCTCCACTTT
J: TRBJ1-1; V: TRBV25-1; D: .; size: .; CDR3: CASSDRVGEAFF; DNA: TGTGCCAGCAGTGACAGGGTTGGTGAAGCTTTCTTT
J: TRBJ1-2; V: TRBV12-3/TRBV12-4; D: .; size: .; CDR3: CASSLALDSINYGYTF; DNA: TGTGCCAGCAGTTTAGCCCTGGACAGTATTAACTATGGCTACACCTTC
J: TRBJ2-7; V: TRBV5-1; D: TRBD1; size: few; CDR3: CASSLYGPVGQGYEQYF; DNA: TGCGCCAGCAGCTTGTACGGGCCCGTGGGACAGGGCTACGAGCAGTACTTC
J: TRBJ2-2; V: TRBV5-1; D: .; size: .; CDR3: CASSLGKPSSELFF; DNA: TGCGCCAGCAGCTTGGGGAAACCCTCTTCTGAGCTGTTTTTT
J: TRBJ2-7; V: TRBV3-1; D: TRBD1; size: few; CDR3: CASSRSQGGYEQYF; DNA: TGTGCCAGCAGCCGATCACAGGGGGGCTACGAGCAGTACTTC
J: TRBJ2-7; V: TRBV6-5; D: .; size: few; CDR3: CASSFMGNYEQYF; DNA: TGTGCCAGCAGTTTTATGGGAAACTACGAGCAGTACTTC
J: TRBJ2-7; V: TRBV12-3/TRBV12-4; D: TRBD2; size: .; CDR3: CASSLGGGGRSSYEQYF; DNA: TGTGCCAGCAGTTTAGGGGGAGGCGGGAGATCCTCCTACGAGCAGTACTTC
J: TRBJ1-2; V: TRBV7-9; D: TRBD1; size: .; CDR3: CASSSPGQGNGYTF; DNA: TGTGCCAGCAGCTCCCCGGGACAGGGAAATGGCTACACCTTC
J: TRBJ2-6; V: TRBV7-9; D: TRBD2; size: few; CDR3: CASSRLGSGSSGANVLTF; DNA: TGTGCCAGCAGCCGTCTTGGTAGCGGGAGCTCTGGGGCCAACGTCCTGACTTTC
J: TRBJ2-3; V: TRBV27; D: .; size: .; CDR3: CASSAPSPGTDTQYF; DNA: TGTGCCAGCAGTGCCCCTAGCCCAGGCACAGATACGCAGTATTTT
J: TRBJ2-2; V: TRBV12-3/TRBV12-4; D: TRBD2; size: .; CDR3: CASSSYTSGRAGELFF; DNA: TGTGCCAGCAGTTCGTATACTAGCGGGAGGGCCGGGGAGCTGTTTTTT
J: TRBJ1-1; V: TRBV29-1; D: .; size: few; CDR3: CSVEDRGVRAEAFF; DNA: TGCAGCGTTGAAGATCGGGGGGTAAGGGCTGAAGCTTTCTTT
J: TRBJ2-7; V: TRBV7-2; D: .; size: .; CDR3: CASSTHREPYEQYF; DNA: TGTGCCAGCAGCACCCACAGGGAACCCTACGAGCAGTACTTC
J: TRBJ2-7; V: TRBV9; D: .; size: few; CDR3: CASSAGQSWEQYF; DNA: TGTGCCAGCAGCGCAGGACAGTCTTGGGAGCAGTACTTC
J: TRBJ2-7; V: TRBV2; D: .; size: .; CDR3: CASRPGVHSYEQYF; DNA: TGTGCCAGCAGACCAGGGGTCCACTCCTACGAGCAGTACTTC
J: TRBJ2-1; V: TRBV10-3; D: TRBD2; size: once; CDR3: CAIATSGYNEQFF; DNA: TGTGCCATCGCAACTAGCGGTTACAATGAGCAGTTCTTC
J: TRBJ2-5; V: TRBV7-9; D: .; size: few; CDR3: CASSPVGLSETQYF; DNA: TGTGCCAGCAGCCCGGTGGGGTTGTCAGAGACCCAGTACTTC
J: TRBJ2-2; V: TRBV4-2; D: TRBD2; size: .; CDR3: CASSQEMASGWTGELFF; DNA: TGTGCCAGCAGCCAAGAAATGGCTAGCGGGTGGACCGGGGAGCTGTTTTTT
J: TRBJ2-7; V: TRBV7-2; D: TRBD1; size: many; CDR3: CASSQPGQGYEQYF; DNA: TGTGCCAGCAGCCAACCGGGACAGGGATACGAGCAGTACTTC
J: TRBJ1-1; V: TRBV20-1; D: .; size: few; CDR3: CSAREGTADKVAFF; DNA: TGCAGTGCTAGAGAAGGGACGGCGGATAAGGTAGCTTTCTTT
J: TRBJ1-1; V: TRBV6-1; D: .; size: few; CDR3: CASSESTRTEAFF; DNA: TGTGCCAGCAGTGAATCGACGCGTACGGAAGCTTTCTTT
J: TRBJ2-5; V: TRBV9; D: TRBD2; size: few; CDR3: CASSARLAGAETQYF; DNA: TGTGCCAGCAGCGCCAGACTAGCGGGAGCGGAGACCCAGTACTTC
J: TRBJ2-7; V: TRBV12-3/TRBV12-4; D: .; size: few; CDR3: CASSFPDSLPYEQYF; DNA: TGTGCCAGCAGTTTCCCGGACTCCTTACCCTACGAGCAGTACTTC
J: TRBJ1-1; V: TRBV5-1; D: .; size: .; CDR3: CASSPSGDREAFF; DNA: TGCGCCAGCAGCCCATCGGGGGATAGGGAAGCTTTCTTT
J: TRBJ2-1; V: TRBV4-2; D: TRBD1; size: many; CDR3: CASSQESGGYEQFF; DNA: TGTGCCAGCAGCCAAGAATCAGGGGGATATGAGCAGTTCTTC
J: TRBJ2-7; V: TRBV3-1; D: TRBD1; size: .; CDR3: CASSSRQGLHEQYF; DNA: TGTGCCAGCAGCAGCCGACAGGGTCTCCACGAGCAGTACTTC
J: TRBJ2-1; V: TRBV3-1; D: .; size: many; CDR3: CASSQRASYNEQFF; DNA: TGTGCCAGCAGCCAGCGGGCCTCCTACAATGAGCAGTTCTTC
J: TRBJ2-1; V: TRBV6-2/TRBV6-3; D: TRBD2; size: few; CDR3: CASSQGLAVFNEQFF; DNA: TGTGCCAGCAGTCAGGGACTAGCGGTGTTCAATGAGCAGTTCTTC
J: TRBJ2-1; V: TRBV2; D: TRBD2; size: few; CDR3: CASKGLRGGSEQFF; DNA: TGTGCCAGCAAGGGACTTCGGGGGGGGTCCGAGCAGTTCTTC
J: TRBJ2-3; V: TRBV5-1; D: .; size: .; CDR3: CASSYTLALARDTQYF; DNA: TGCGCCAGCAGTTACACTCTAGCGTTAGCTAGAGATACGCAGTATTTT